The 23 T cell receptor beta chains reported below all come from one sample, sequenced in a study of T cells in Graves' hyperthyroidism and ophthalmopathy. TCR beta CDR3 regions were amplified from RNA. Researchers ran a first-round RT-PCR on the TCR CDR3 using the HTBI primer set. TCRdb re-called the multiplex PCR reads through MiXCR, storing one row per CDR3 protein. The data contain about 350,000 distinct CDR3 sequences, 17% of them singletons. The sample consisted of blood. All receptors come from a woman under 40 with Graves' hyperthyroidism that later progressed to Graves' ophthalmopathy.

The chain has TRBV29-1 and TRBJ2-2; 10 bases map to TRBD1. The V and J ends lost 7 bases and 4 bases, in that order; junction bases with no gene match: 3. CDR1 is SQVTM and CDR2 is ANQGSEA in the germline V gene. This CDR3 is 13 amino acids long. The CDR3 nucleotides are TGCAGCGGACAGGGGGCGAGCACCGGGGAGCTGTTTTTT. Residues: CSGQGASTGELFF.

This clonotype was counted between two and nine times. V usage is TRBV28 and J usage is TRBJ2-3, with TRBD2 matching over 8 bases. Trimming at V came to 7 bases and at J to 4 bases, leaving 13 bases not matched to a gene. CDR3 length: 16 amino acids. Germline values: CDR1 MDHEN, CDR2 SYDVKM. The chain's CDR3 is CASTPMSGGASDTQYF. The CDR3 DNA follows: TGTGCCAGCACTCCGATGTCCGGGGGGGCTTCAGATACGCAGTATTTT.

This rearrangement joins TRBV3-1 to TRBJ1-3; a weak D match, TRBD1 (6 bases). Trimming stripped 1 base from V and 0 bases from J, with 13 bases between. The CDR3 has 17 amino acids. The germline V gene encodes CDR1 LGHDT and CDR2 YNNKEL (reference sequence). CDR3: CASSQGPRGGSGNTIYF. The CDR3 bases are TGTGCCAGCAGCCAAGGGCCGCGAGGGGGCTCTGGAAACACCATATATTTT. The complete variable domain, with remaining parts taken from reference TRBV3-1 and TRBJ1-3, reads DTAVSQTPKYLVTQMGNDKSIKCEQNLGHDTMYWYKQDSKKFLKIMFSYNNKELIINETVPNRFSPKSPDKAHLNLHINSLELGDSAVYFCASSQGPRGGSGNTIYFGEGSWLTVV.

V and J are TRBV18 and TRBJ2-5; the match to TRBD1 covers 9 bases. This CDR3 has 14 amino acids. V was pared by 3 bases and J by 7 bases, with 6 bases of the junction left unmatched. Germline values: CDR1 KGHSH, CDR2 LQKENI. CDR3 amino acids: CASSPRDRAGTQYF. The CDR3 nucleotides read TGTGCCAGCTCACCCAGGGACAGGGCCGGGACCCAGTACTTC.

The genes are TRBV7-9 and TRBJ2-5; 7 nucleotides align to TRBD1. The CDR3 runs to 19 residues. Germline CDR1 SEHNR, CDR2 FQNEAQ (reference sequence). V lost 5 bases to trimming and J lost 2 bases; unmatched junction nucleotides: 20. The CDR3 loop is CASSHPSYGTASLQETQYF. In DNA, the CDR3 is TGTGCCAGCAGCCACCCGTCGTACGGGACAGCAAGCTTACAAGAGACCCAGTACTTC.

This clonotype came up many times. J is TRBJ2-1 and V is TRBV11-2; TRBD2 agrees at 7 bases. V shed 9 bases and J 4 bases; nucleotides not matched to a gene: 6. This CDR3 is built from 13 residues. The germline V gene encodes CDR1 SGHAT and CDR2 FQNNGV. CDR3 nucleotide sequence: TGTGCCAGTTCGACTAGCCCTTACAATGAGCAGTTCTTC. It yields the protein CASSTSPYNEQFF.

Many counts were recorded for this clonotype. The CDR3 DNA is TGTGCCAGCAGCTTAGTATCCGTGAACAATGAGCAGTTCTTC. It translates to CASSLVSVNNEQFF. The V call is TRBV7-8, the J call TRBJ2-1; D is unclear. V dropped 1 base and J dropped 5 bases, with 9 bases sitting between them. The CDR3 extends over 14 amino acids. Looked up from germline, CDR1 is SGHVS and CDR2 is FQNEAQ.

This clonotype was seen more than once but under ten times. A read error may be the cause here, since a much bigger clone is one base away. The chain uses TRBV11-2 and TRBJ2-3; D uncertain. Germline V lookup: CDR1 SGHAT, CDR2 FQNNGV. This CDR3 is built from 13 residues. The CDR3 nucleotides read TGTGCCAGCAGCGTAGATTCCTCAGATACGCAGTATTTT. This translates into CASSVDSSDTQYF.

This clonotype was picked up many times. The V gene is TRBV7-9, the J gene TRBJ1-5; unclear D gene. The CDR3 contains 13 residues. The V gene's germline CDR1 is SEHNR and CDR2 FQNEAQ (reference sequence). The ends were cut back, 6 bases at V and 4 bases at J, with 10 bases in the middle. The CDR3: CASSGRANQPQHF. CDR3 nucleotides: TGTGCCAGCAGTGGGCGGGCTAATCAGCCCCAGCATTTT.

This clonotype showed up just a few times. The DNA for the CDR3 is TGCGCCAGCAGCCAAGTGGGGGGCTCGAATGAAAAACTGTTTTTT. It is translated as CASSQVGGSNEKLFF. V usage is TRBV4-1 and J usage is TRBJ1-4, with D possibly matching TRBD1 (6 bases). CDR3 length equals 15 residues. Germline V gene data show CDR1 as MGHRA and CDR2 as YSYEKL. The V gene lost 1 base and the J gene lost 5 bases, with 11 bases spanning the gap.

This chain joins TRBV19 and TRBJ2-2; the D is unclear. The CDR3 contains 14 residues. The germline V and J ends were trimmed by 7 bases and 1 base, with 10 bases remaining between them. Looked up from germline, CDR1 is LNHDA and CDR2 is SQIVND (reference sequence). CDR3 sequence reads: CASNPPENTGELFF. CDR3 sequence (DNA): TGTGCCAGTAACCCCCCGGAGAACACCGGGGAGCTGTTTTTT.

This clonotype was observed at least ten times. The chain employs TRBV20-1 and TRBJ2-3; TRBD2 aligns across 14 bases. The ends lost 3 bases at V and 7 bases at J; junction bases unmatched: 15. Germline V lookup: CDR1 DFQATT, CDR2 SNEGSKA (reference sequence). CDR3 length: 18 amino acids. CDR3 bases: TGCAGTGCTAGCCCTGGACTAGCGGGGGGCTACCAGCGGAATACGCAGTATTTT. Encoded protein: CSASPGLAGGYQRNTQYF.

This clonotype showed up just a few times. CDR3 DNA sequence: TGTGCCAGCAGTTATATGACAGAAGTTAATGAAAAACTGTTTTTT. Protein product: CASSYMTEVNEKLFF. The chain carries TRBV28 and TRBJ1-4, with D possibly being TRBD1 (5 bases). From germline, CDR1 is MDHEN and CDR2 SYDVKM. Trimming took 4 bases from V and 4 from J, leaving 13 bases between them. The CDR3 has 15 amino acids.

This clonotype came up many times. The chain is built from TRBV2 and TRBJ2-1, with TRBD1 as a possible D gene (7 bases). Germline loops: CDR1 SNHLY, CDR2 FYNNEI. Trimming shortened V by 4 bases and J by 1 base, and 14 bases separated the two germline ends. The CDR3 has 16 residues. The CDR3, as DNA: TGTGCCAGCAGTGGCGGGACAGATTATTCCTACAATGAGCAGTTCTTC. It specifies CASSGGTDYSYNEQFF.

The chain couples TRBV6-2 or TRBV6-3 to TRBJ1-2; D remains unclear. This CDR3 spans 10 amino acids. Per germline, CDR1 MNHEY and CDR2 SVGEGT. The ends were cut back, 10 bases at V and 8 bases at J, with 11 bases in the middle. CDR3 in amino acids: CATFDFGYTF. The CDR3 nucleotides are TGTGCCACTTTCGATTTCGGCTACACCTTC.

This clonotype has a handful of counts. The chain links TRBV12-3 or TRBV12-4 to TRBJ2-2; D remains ambiguous. V lost 6 bases and J lost 1, with 12 bases in between. The length of the CDR3 is 15 residues. The CDR3 nucleotides read TGTGCCAGCAGCAATCTGGCCGGGAACACCGGGGAGCTGTTTTTT. Encoded protein: CASSNLAGNTGELFF.

This clonotype was counted many times. The rearrangement uses TRBV27 and TRBJ2-7; D uncertain. The V gene's germline CDR1 is MNHEY and CDR2 SMNVEV (reference sequence). Trimming pared 5 bases from V and 4 bases from J, leaving 15 bases between. The CDR3 sequence is 14 residues long. The CDR3 nucleotides read TGTGCCAGCAGTCTCGTTACAGCCCGATACGAGCAGTACTTC. This gives the protein CASSLVTARYEQYF.

The V call is TRBV20-1, the J call TRBJ2-3, with D tentatively TRBD2 (5 bases). V was cut by 6 bases and J by 0 bases, with 7 bases left in between. The germline V gene has CDR1 DFQATT and CDR2 SNEGSKA (reference sequence). The CDR3 contains 12 residues. The chain's CDR3 is CSAGASTDTQYF. In DNA, the CDR3 is TGCAGTGCGGGAGCTAGCACAGATACGCAGTATTTT.

This clonotype was counted many times. The chain recombines TRBV27 with TRBJ2-7, with D possibly being TRBD2 (6 bases). This CDR3 has 13 amino acids. Germline V gene sequence: CDR1 MNHEY, CDR2 SMNVEV (reference sequence). Deletions cut 3 bases from V and 6 bases from J, with 12 bases between. This chain's CDR3 is CASSLFGTREQYF. The DNA for the CDR3 is TGTGCCAGCAGTTTGTTTGGGACTCGCGAGCAGTACTTC.

This clonotype was seen more than once but under ten times. This chain joins TRBV5-8 and TRBJ1-5; D unclear. CDR1 and CDR2 (germline): SGHTS, YDEGEE. V was shortened by 4 bases and J by 0 bases, with 17 bases between the two germline ends. CDR3 length: 17 amino acids. The CDR3: CASSLLRGTDSNQPQHF. Written as DNA, the CDR3 is TGTGCCAGCAGCCTTCTTCGGGGAACGGATAGCAATCAGCCCCAGCATTTT.

The sample holds one count of this clonotype. The rearrangement joins TRBV11-2 to TRBJ2-2, with 7 bases matching TRBD1. The CDR3 loop spans 16 amino acids. Trimming cost V 4 bases and J 2 bases; bases outside gene matches: 7. The germline gives CDR1 SGHAT, CDR2 FQNNGV. CDR3 residues: CASSSYRGINTGELFF. The CDR3 DNA sequence: TGTGCCAGCAGCTCCTACAGGGGAATTAACACCGGGGAGCTGTTTTTT.

This clonotype has a count of ten or more. J is TRBJ1-1 and V is TRBV29-1; TRBD1 might be the D (6 bases). Germline assignment: CDR1 SQVTM and CDR2 ANQGSEA. The CDR3 has 16 amino acids. The V and J ends lost 0 bases and 7 bases respectively, with 21 bases between them. The CDR3 DNA sequence: TGCAGCGTTGAAGAAGACGGACAACACAGGGTTCATGAAGCTTTCTTT. Its translation is CSVEEDGQHRVHEAFF.

This rearrangement joins TRBV19 to TRBJ2-3, with D uncertain. This CDR3 has 14 residues. Germline-derived CDR1 and CDR2 are LNHDA and SQIVND (reference sequence). V was cut by 3 bases and J by 5 bases, with 12 bases left in between. For the CDR3, the DNA is TGTGCCAGTAGTATTTTGTATGTCGGAGATACGCAGTATTTT. Its protein is CASSILYVGDTQYF.